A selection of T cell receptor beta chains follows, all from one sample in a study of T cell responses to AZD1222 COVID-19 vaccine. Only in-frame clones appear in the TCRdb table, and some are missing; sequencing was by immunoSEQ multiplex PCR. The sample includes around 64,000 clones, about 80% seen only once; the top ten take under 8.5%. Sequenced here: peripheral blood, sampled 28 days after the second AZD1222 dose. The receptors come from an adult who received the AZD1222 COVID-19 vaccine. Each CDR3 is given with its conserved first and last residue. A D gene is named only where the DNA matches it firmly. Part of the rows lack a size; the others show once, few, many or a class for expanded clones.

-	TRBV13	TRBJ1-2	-	CASSRQAGTHYGYTF	TGTGCCAGCAGCCGCCAGGCCGGGACTCACTATGGCTACACCTTC
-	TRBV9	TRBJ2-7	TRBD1	CASSVGDRGAYEQYF	TGTGCCAGCAGCGTAGGGGACAGGGGCGCCTACGAGCAGTACTTC
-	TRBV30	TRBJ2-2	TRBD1	CAWSYGTVATGELFF	TGTGCCTGGAGTTACGGGACAGTGGCCACCGGGGAGCTGTTTTTT
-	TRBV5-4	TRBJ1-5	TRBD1	CASSLTGDSNQPQHF	TGTGCCAGCAGCTTAACAGGGGATAGCAATCAGCCCCAGCATTTT
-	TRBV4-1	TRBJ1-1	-	CASSQDWPGRTEAFF	TGCGCCAGCAGCCAAGATTGGCCGGGTAGGACTGAAGCTTTCTTT
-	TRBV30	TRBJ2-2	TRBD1	CARWDSPSTGELFF	TGTGCCCGATGGGACAGCCCTTCCACCGGGGAGCTGTTTTTT
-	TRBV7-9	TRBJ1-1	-	CASSLGPGEATEAFF	TGTGCCAGCAGCCTCGGTCCAGGGGAGGCCACTGAAGCTTTCTTT
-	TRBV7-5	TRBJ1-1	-	CARSFLRLNTEAFF	TGTGCCAGAAGCTTTCTCAGACTGAACACTGAAGCTTTCTTT
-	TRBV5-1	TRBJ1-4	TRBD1	CASTLGDRGYEKLFF	TGCGCCAGCACCCTGGGGGACAGGGGATATGAAAAACTGTTTTTT
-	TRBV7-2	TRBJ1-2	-	CASSLARLYGYTF	TGTGCCAGCAGCTTAGCCAGACTCTATGGCTACACCTTC
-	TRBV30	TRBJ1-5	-	CAWNSDSNQPQHF	TGTGCCTGGAACAGCGATAGCAATCAGCCCCAGCATTTT
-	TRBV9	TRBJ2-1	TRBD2	CASSVGGSGLFF	TGTGCCAGCAGCGTAGGTGGTAGCGGGCTGTTCTTC
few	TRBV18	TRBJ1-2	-	CASSPFGQDYGYTF	TGTGCCAGCTCACCCTTTGGGCAAGACTATGGCTACACCTTC
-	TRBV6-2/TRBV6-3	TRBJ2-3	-	CASSPETSGTEDTQYF	TGTGCCAGCAGTCCCGAGACTTCCGGGACTGAGGATACGCAGTATTTT
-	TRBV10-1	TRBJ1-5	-	CASSEGGEGQPQHF	TGCGCCAGCAGTGAGGGGGGAGAGGGTCAGCCCCAGCATTTT
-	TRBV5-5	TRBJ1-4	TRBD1	CASSLGQGSEKLFF	TGTGCCAGCAGCTTAGGACAGGGTAGTGAAAAACTGTTTTTT